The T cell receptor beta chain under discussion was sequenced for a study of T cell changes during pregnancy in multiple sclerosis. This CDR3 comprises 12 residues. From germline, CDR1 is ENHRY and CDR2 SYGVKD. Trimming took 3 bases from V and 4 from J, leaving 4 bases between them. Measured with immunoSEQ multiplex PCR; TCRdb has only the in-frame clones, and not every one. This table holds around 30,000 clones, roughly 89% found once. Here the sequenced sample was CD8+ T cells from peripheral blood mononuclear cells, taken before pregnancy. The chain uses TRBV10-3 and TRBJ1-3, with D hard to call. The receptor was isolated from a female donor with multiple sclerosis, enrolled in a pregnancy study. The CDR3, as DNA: TGTGCCATCAGTGATGAGGGAAACACCATATATTTT. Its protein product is CAISDEGNTIYF.